This T cell receptor beta chain derives from a study of CD8+ T cells in alopecia areata. For the study at large: Tofacitinib treatment spanned 6 to 18 months, with 6 months off drug afterward.

Germline CDR1 is SEHNR and CDR2 is FQNEAQ (reference sequence). Trimming removed 7 bases from V and 0 bases from J, with 11 bases in between. CDR3 length: 14 residues. Reverse transcribed after extraction, RNA yielded cDNA as the sequencing template. Repertoires were generated with immunoSEQ multiplex PCR, while TCRdb's copy carries only in-frame clones and drops some. The top ten clones hold roughly 14% of a sample with 150,000 to 200,000 clones, 50% to 60% of them seen once. The source was CD4+ T cells sorted from blood, collected at week 0. This sequence originates from a human donor with alopecia areata. This chain links TRBV7-9 with TRBJ2-3; maybe TRBD2 (6 bases). The CDR3 protein is CASTSGTSTDTQYF. For the CDR3, the DNA is TGTGCCAGCACCTCCGGGACTAGCACAGATACGCAGTATTTT.